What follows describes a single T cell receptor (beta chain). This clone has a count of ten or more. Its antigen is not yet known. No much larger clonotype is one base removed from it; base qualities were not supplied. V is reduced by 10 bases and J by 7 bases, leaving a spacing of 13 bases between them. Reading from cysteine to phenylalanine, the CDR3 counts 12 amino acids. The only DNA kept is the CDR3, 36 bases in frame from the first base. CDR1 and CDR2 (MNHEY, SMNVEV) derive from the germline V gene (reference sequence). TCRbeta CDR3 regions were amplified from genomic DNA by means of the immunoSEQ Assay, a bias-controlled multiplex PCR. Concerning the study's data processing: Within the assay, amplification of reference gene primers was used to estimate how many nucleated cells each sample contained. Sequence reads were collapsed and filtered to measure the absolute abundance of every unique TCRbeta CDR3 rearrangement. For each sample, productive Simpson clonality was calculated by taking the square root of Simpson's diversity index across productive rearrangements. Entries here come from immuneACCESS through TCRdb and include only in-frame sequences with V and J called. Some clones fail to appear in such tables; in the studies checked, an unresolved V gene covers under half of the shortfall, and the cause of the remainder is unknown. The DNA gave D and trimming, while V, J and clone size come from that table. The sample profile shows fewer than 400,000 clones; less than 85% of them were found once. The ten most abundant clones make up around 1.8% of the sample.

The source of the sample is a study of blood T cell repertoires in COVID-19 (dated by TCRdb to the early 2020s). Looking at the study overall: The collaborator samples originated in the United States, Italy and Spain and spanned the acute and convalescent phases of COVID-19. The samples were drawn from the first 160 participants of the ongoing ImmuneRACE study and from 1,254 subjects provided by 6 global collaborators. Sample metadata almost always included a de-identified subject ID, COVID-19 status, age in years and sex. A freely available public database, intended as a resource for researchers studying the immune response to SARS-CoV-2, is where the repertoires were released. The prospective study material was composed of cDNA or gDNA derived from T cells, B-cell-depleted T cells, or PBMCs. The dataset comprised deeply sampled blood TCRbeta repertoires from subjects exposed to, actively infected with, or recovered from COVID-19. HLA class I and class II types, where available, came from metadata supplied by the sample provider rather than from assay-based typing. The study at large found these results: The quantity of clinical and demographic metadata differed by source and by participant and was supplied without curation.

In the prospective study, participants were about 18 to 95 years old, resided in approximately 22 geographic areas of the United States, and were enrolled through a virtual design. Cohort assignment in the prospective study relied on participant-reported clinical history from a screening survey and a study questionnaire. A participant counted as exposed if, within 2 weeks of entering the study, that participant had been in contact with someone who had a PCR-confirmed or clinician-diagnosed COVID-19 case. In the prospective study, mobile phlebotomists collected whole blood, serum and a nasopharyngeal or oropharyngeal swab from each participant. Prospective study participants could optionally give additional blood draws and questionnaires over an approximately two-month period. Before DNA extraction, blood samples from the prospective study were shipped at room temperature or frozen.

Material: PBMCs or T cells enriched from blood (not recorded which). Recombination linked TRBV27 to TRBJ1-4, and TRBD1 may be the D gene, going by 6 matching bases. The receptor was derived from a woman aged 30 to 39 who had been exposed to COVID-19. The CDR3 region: CATSGRGEKLFF. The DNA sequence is TGTGCCACCTCGGGCAGGGGTGAAAAACTGTTTTTT.